These 7 T cell receptor beta chains originate from one sample sequenced in a study of monozygotic twins with inflammatory bowel disease. TCRdb reanalyzed the 5' RACE reads and collapses them to one entry per CDR3 protein, without DNA. The sample has a few hundred thousand distinct CDR3 sequences. Sequenced material: blood. These receptors were taken from a human donor with ulcerative colitis or Crohn's disease, or a healthy co-twin of an affected twin (not recorded which).

CDR3: CATSDWRAGGTDTQYF. The genes are TRBV24-1 and TRBJ2-3; the D call from TCRdb, TRBD2, cannot be confirmed without DNA. CDR1 is KGHDR, CDR2 SFDVKD, per germline. The length of the CDR3 is 16 residues.

The J gene is TRBJ2-3, the V gene TRBV6-1; no DNA is available, so the TRBD2 call from TCRdb remains unchecked. This CDR3 comprises 15 residues. The V gene's germline CDR1 is MNHNS and CDR2 SASEGT. CDR3 region: CASRSSGGRIDTQYF.

The CDR3 loop is CASIPTAFSNQPQHF. J is TRBJ1-5 and V is TRBV5-1. The CDR3 totals 15 residues. In germline, CDR1 is SGHRS, CDR2 YFSETQ.

J is TRBJ2-1 and V is TRBV4-3; there is no DNA to check the TCRdb D call of TRBD2. The CDR3 sequence is 17 residues long. The V gene's germline CDR1 is LGHNA and CDR2 YSLEER. The CDR3 region is CASSQDRLAGAWNEQFF.

This chain links TRBV7-2 with TRBJ2-7; with no DNA, the TCRdb D assignment of TRBD2 cannot be verified. This CDR3 comprises 16 residues. Looked up from germline, CDR1 is SGHTA and CDR2 is FQGNSA. CDR3 sequence: CASSRGTSGGVYEQYF.

CDR3 residues: CSATPPGLGNEQFF. This chain connects TRBV20-1 to TRBJ2-1; with no DNA, the TCRdb D assignment of TRBD2 cannot be verified. Looked up from germline, CDR1 is DFQATT and CDR2 is SNEGSKA (reference sequence). The CDR3 consists of 14 residues.

The gene calls are TRBV11-2 and TRBJ1-2; TCRdb calls TRBD1, which cannot be checked without DNA. The germline gives CDR1 SGHAT, CDR2 FQNNGV. The CDR3 sequence is 15 residues long. The CDR3: CASSPRQGSDYGYTF.